This T cell receptor beta chain came from a study of regulatory T cells in long-lasting Graves disease. The wider study: Freshly diagnosed Graves' patients had used antithyroid drugs for under 3 months.

General study results and limits: Samples came from peripheral blood alone, without thyroid tissue. Persistent disease favored TRBV28, TRBJ1-2 and TRBJ2-5.

Points on this clonotype: The target antigen is unknown.

Investigators prepared the TCR beta libraries by applying iRepertoire HTBI primers and Arm-PCR of CDR3 regions. TCRdb used MiXCR to reprocess the multiplex PCR reads, holding one entry per CDR3 protein. The sample carries over 450,000 distinct CDR3 sequences, around 12% recorded once. Specified time point: newly diagnosed GD, antithyroid drugs for less than 3 months. PBMC-derived RNA was used for the TCR library. This CDR3 comprises 14 residues. The germline V gene encodes CDR1 MNHNS and CDR2 SASEGT. Trimming stripped 5 bases from V and 3 bases from J, with 14 bases between. These data were also filed under a second study, of T cells in Graves' hyperthyroidism and ophthalmopathy.

The clonotype was recovered from a woman in her thirties with Graves disease. The chain is built from TRBV6-1 and TRBJ2-7; D remains ambiguous. The sequencing used peripheral blood mononuclear cells (PBMCs), collected at new diagnosis, from a patient treated with antithyroid drugs. CDR3 in amino acids: CASSYMGGGYEQYF. In DNA form, the CDR3 reads TGTGCCAGCAGTTACATGGGCGGCGGCTACGAGCAGTACTTC.